This TCR beta chain was sequenced during a study of blood T cell repertoires in COVID-19. Overall study context: Specimens from acute and convalescent COVID-19 originated in the United States, Italy and Spain. Sources were T cells, B-cell-depleted T cells, or PBMCs; the material itself was cDNA or gDNA.

Seattle researchers signed up patients amid active infection and tracked them longitudinally. Original analysis: The assay estimated nucleated cells by amplifying reference gene primers. Clones were read by immunoSEQ multiplex PCR, and TCRdb kept only the in-frame ones, dropping some. V and J calls plus clone size are reproduced from that table; the DNA served to infer D and trimming. Found here are roughly 290,000 clones, roughly 84% of them singletons; the top ten hold 0.7% to 0.9%. Germline-derived CDR1 and CDR2 are GTSNPN and SVGIG (reference sequence). Trimming removed 5 bases at V and 2 bases at J, with 10 bases between. The CDR3 has 13 residues.

The chain combines TRBV30 with TRBJ1-3; D gene uncertain. Material: peripheral blood. This clonotype was obtained from a human donor with COVID-19, enrolled during active disease. The donor label of this sample is uncertain. This CDR3 is CAWGGVAGNTIYF. The CDR3 DNA reads TGTGCCTGGGGCGGGGTTGCTGGAAACACCATATATTTT.